Below are 14 T cell receptor beta chains sequenced from a single sample in a study of blood T cell repertoires in COVID-19. Profiling relied on immunoSEQ multiplex PCR, and the TCRdb table lists in-frame clones only, not all of them. The sample carries hundreds of thousands of clones, roughly 84% recorded once. The sequenced sample was peripheral blood. These receptor sequences come from a woman between 50 and 59 years old with acute or convalescent COVID-19.

The rearrangement joins TRBV12-3 or TRBV12-4 to TRBJ2-2, with D possibly TRBD2 on 5 matching bases. With 7 bases removed from V and 7 bases from J, the gap between germline ends came to 10 bases. CDR3 length: 12 residues. As DNA, the CDR3 is TGTGCCAGCACCCAGCGGCGCGGGGAGCTGTTTTTT. This gives the protein CASTQRRGELFF.

The genes are TRBV15 and TRBJ2-7; perhaps TRBD1 as D (5 bases). The germline CDR1 and CDR2 sequences are LNHNV and YYDKDF (reference sequence). The V end was cut by 4 bases, the J end by 4 bases, with 11 bases between. The CDR3 totals 13 residues. The DNA of the CDR3 is TGTGCCACCAGCAAGGAAAGGGGATACGAGCAGTACTTC. Translated, it gives CATSKERGYEQYF.

A few counts support this clone. This rearrangement joins TRBV4-2 to TRBJ1-5; TRBD1 aligns across 7 bases. Trimming at V came to 4 bases and at J to 1 base, leaving 1 base not matched to a gene. Germline values: CDR1 LGHNA, CDR2 YNFKEQ. The CDR3 length is 14 residues. In DNA, the CDR3 is TGTGCCAGCAGCCCGGGACAGAGCAATCAGCCCCAGCATTTT. Protein sequence: CASSPGQSNQPQHF.

The chain recombines TRBV9 with TRBJ1-3; a weak D match, TRBD1 (5 bases). From germline, CDR1 is SGDLS and CDR2 YYNGEE. This CDR3 has 14 amino acids. Trimming stripped 3 bases from V and 2 bases from J, with 9 bases between. CDR3 amino acids: CASSAGLTGNTIYF. CDR3 nucleotide sequence: TGTGCCAGCAGCGCGGGACTTACTGGAAACACCATATATTTT.

V is TRBV14 and J is TRBJ2-7, with 8 positions matching TRBD1. The CDR3 has 13 residues. J lost 7 bases, V lost 5 bases, and 7 bases had no gene match. In germline, CDR1 is SGHDN, CDR2 FVKESK. The DNA for the CDR3 is TGTGCCAGCAGCGCGGACAGGGTGGGGGAGCAGTACTTC. Protein: CASSADRVGEQYF.

The chain carries TRBV11-2 and TRBJ2-1, with D perhaps matching TRBD2 (5 bases). Per the germline V gene, CDR1 is SGHAT and CDR2 is FQNNGV. The CDR3 runs 17 residues. The V and J ends lost 2 bases and 4 bases respectively, with 18 bases between them. The CDR3 loop reads CASSLYPALGEYNEQFF. The CDR3 nucleotides read TGTGCCAGCAGCTTATACCCAGCCCTGGGAGAGTACAATGAGCAGTTCTTC. Filled out from reference TRBV11-2 and TRBJ2-1, the complete variable domain reads EAGVAQSPRYKIIEKRQSVAFWCNPISGHATLYWYQQILGQGPKLLIQFQNNGVVDDSQLPKDRFSAERLKGVDSTLKIQPAKLEDSAVYLCASSLYPALGEYNEQFFGPGTRLTVL.

The chain has TRBV25-1 and TRBJ2-2; D is possibly TRBD1 (6 bases). V was pared by 6 bases and J by 2 bases, with 13 bases between. This CDR3 region has 15 residues. Per the germline V gene, CDR1 is MGHDK and CDR2 is SYGVNS. The CDR3 here is CASRAGTTNTGELFF. CDR3 nucleotides: TGTGCCAGCAGAGCCGGGACAACCAACACCGGGGAGCTGTTTTTT.

This clone was found a few times. This sequence joins TRBV12-3 or TRBV12-4 and TRBJ1-6; D unclear. V shed 4 bases and J shed 7 bases, with 8 bases lying between them. The CDR3 totals 13 residues. CDR3 bases: TGTGCCAGCAGTTCCGGGAACAATTCACCCCTCCACTTT. Translation: CASSSGNNSPLHF.

V usage is TRBV7-9 and J usage is TRBJ1-2; 7 bases match TRBD1. This CDR3 contains 16 residues. Germline CDR1 reads SEHNR; CDR2 reads FQNEAQ (reference sequence). V shed 5 bases, J shed 6 bases, and the junction held 15 bases outside the gene matches. CDR3 loop: CASSQAGQTITHGYTF. The CDR3 nucleotides read TGTGCCAGCAGCCAGGCGGGACAGACGATAACACATGGCTACACCTTC.

There are a few counts of this clone. V is TRBV4-2 and J is TRBJ1-1; D unresolved. This CDR3 has 13 residues. V was cut by 0 bases and J by 6 bases, with 8 bases left in between. Per the germline V gene, CDR1 is LGHNA and CDR2 is YNFKEQ. CDR3 protein: CASSQESESEAFF. CDR3 coding DNA: TGTGCCAGCAGCCAAGAATCTGAGTCTGAAGCTTTCTTT.

This chain uses TRBV4-3 with TRBJ1-1; 8 bases align to TRBD1. There are 15 residues in the CDR3. Germline V lookup: CDR1 LGHNA, CDR2 YSLEER. Trimming removed 0 bases from V and 6 bases from J; junction bases left unmatched: 6. CDR3: CASSQESTGVPEAFF. CDR3 DNA sequence: TGCGCCAGCAGCCAAGAGTCGACAGGGGTGCCTGAAGCTTTCTTT.

This clone was seen only once. This sequence joins TRBV28 and TRBJ1-2, with D possibly being TRBD1 (6 bases). The CDR3 sequence is 16 residues long. Germline V lookup: CDR1 MDHEN, CDR2 SYDVKM. V lost 6 bases, J lost 5 bases, and 22 bases lay in between. The CDR3 reads CASSLHRGALGYGYTF. The CDR3 DNA sequence: TGTGCCAGCAGCCTGCATCGGGGGGCATTGGGGTATGGCTACACCTTC.

V gene TRBV27 combines with J gene TRBJ2-1; 8 nucleotides match TRBD1. J lost 8 bases, V lost 6 bases, and 6 bases had no gene match. This CDR3 spans 13 amino acids. Germline CDR1 reads MNHEY; CDR2 reads SMNVEV (reference sequence). Written as DNA, the CDR3 is TGTGCCAGCAGGGAGGACAGGGACCATGAGCAGTTCTTC. Residues: CASREDRDHEQFF.

The chain carries TRBV19 and TRBJ1-1; 8 bases are shared with TRBD1. Germline CDR1 and CDR2: LNHDA and SQIVND (reference sequence). Trimming at V came to 7 bases and at J to 3 bases, leaving 7 bases not matched to a gene. The CDR3 has 14 amino acids. The CDR3 is CASTRTGLDTEAFF. CDR3 sequence (DNA): TGTGCCAGTACTAGGACAGGGTTAGACACTGAAGCTTTCTTT.